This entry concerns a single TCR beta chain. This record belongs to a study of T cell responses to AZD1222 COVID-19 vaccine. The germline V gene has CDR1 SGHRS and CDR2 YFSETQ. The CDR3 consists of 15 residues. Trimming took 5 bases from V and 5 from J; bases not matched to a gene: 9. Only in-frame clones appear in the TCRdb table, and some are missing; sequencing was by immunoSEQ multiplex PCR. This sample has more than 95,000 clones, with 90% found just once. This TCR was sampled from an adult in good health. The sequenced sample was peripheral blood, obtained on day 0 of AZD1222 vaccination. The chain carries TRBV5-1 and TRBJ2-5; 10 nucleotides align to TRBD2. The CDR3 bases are TGCGCCAGCAGGGGGACTAGCGAGTCTGGTGAGACCCAGTACTTC. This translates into CASRGTSESGETQYF.